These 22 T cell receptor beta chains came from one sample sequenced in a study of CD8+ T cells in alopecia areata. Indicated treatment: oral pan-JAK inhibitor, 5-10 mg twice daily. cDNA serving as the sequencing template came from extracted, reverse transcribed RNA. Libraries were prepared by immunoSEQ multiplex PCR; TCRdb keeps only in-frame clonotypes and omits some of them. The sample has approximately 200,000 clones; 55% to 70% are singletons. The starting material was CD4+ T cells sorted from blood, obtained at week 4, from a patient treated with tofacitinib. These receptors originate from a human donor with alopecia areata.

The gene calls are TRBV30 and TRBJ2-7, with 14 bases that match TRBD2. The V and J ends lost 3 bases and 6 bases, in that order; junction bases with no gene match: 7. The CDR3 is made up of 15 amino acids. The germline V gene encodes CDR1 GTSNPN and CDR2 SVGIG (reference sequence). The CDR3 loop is CAWRFPGLAGVEQYF. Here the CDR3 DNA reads TGTGCCTGGAGATTTCCGGGACTAGCGGGGGTCGAGCAGTACTTC.

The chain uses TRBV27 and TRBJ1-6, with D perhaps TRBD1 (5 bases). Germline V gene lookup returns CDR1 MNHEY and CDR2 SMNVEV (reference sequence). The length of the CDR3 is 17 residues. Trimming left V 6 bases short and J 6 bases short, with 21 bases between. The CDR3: CASSPDTLQRSNSPLHF. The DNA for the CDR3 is TGTGCCAGCAGCCCGGACACTCTGCAAAGGAGTAATTCACCCCTCCACTTT.

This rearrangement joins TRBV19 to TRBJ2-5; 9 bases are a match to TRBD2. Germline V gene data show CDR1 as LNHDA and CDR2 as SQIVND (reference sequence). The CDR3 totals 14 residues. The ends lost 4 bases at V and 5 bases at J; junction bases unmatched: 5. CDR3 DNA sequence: TGTGCCAGTAGTAAGCTAGCGGGGAGGGAGACCCAGTACTTC. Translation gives CASSKLAGRETQYF. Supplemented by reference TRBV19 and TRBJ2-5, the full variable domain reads DGGITQSPKYLFRKEGQNVTLSCEQNLNHDAMYWYRQDPGQGLRLIYYSQIVNDFQKGDIAEGYSVSREKKESFPLTVTSAQKNPTAFYLCASSKLAGRETQYFGPGTRLLVL.

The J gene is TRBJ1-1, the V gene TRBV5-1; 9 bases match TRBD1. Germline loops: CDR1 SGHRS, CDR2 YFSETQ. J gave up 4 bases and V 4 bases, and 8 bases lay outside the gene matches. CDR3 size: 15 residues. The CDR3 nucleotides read TGCGCCAGCAGCACGGGACAGGGAAAGGGCACTGAAGCTTTCTTT. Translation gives CASSTGQGKGTEAFF.

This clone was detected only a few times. The CDR3 DNA is TGCGCCAGCAGCCATCAACCGGGACAGCGTTATGGTTACACTGAAGCTTTCTTT. Translated, it gives CASSHQPGQRYGYTEAFF. V and J are TRBV4-1 and TRBJ1-1; TRBD1 matches at 7 bases. Germline V gives CDR1 MGHRA, CDR2 YSYEKL. The CDR3 extends over 18 amino acids. V trimming: 3 bases; J trimming: 3 bases; junction bases outside the gene matches: 16.

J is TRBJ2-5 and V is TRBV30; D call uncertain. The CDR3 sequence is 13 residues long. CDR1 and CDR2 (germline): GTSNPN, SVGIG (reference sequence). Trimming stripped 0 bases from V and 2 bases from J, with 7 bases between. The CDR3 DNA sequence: TGTGCCTGGAGTGTAGCGCTTCAAGAGACCCAGTACTTC. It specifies CAWSVALQETQYF.

DNA for the CDR3: TGCAGCACCAAATCGGGGGGGCGGAGAGGAGAGACCCAGTACTTC. The encoded protein is CSTKSGGRRGETQYF. The genes are TRBV29-1 and TRBJ2-5; 8 bases align to TRBD2. The germline V gene encodes CDR1 SQVTM and CDR2 ANQGSEA. The V gene end was trimmed by 8 bases and the J gene end by 4 bases; junction bases not matched to a gene: 15. The CDR3 spans 15 residues.

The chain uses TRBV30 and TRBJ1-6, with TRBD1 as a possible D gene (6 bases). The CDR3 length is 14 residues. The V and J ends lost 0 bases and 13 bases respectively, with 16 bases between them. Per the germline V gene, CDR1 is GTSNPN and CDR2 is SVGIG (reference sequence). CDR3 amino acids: CAWSVLAGDGPLHF. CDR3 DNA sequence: TGTGCCTGGAGTGTTTTGGCAGGGGATGGTCCCCTCCACTTT.

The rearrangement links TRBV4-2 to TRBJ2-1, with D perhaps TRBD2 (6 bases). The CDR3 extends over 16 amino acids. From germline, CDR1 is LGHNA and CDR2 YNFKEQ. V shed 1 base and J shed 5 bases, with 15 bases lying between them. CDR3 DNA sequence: TGTGCCAGCAGCCAAGGTGGCGGGGCGGAGAACAATGAGCAGTTCTTC. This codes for CASSQGGGAENNEQFF.

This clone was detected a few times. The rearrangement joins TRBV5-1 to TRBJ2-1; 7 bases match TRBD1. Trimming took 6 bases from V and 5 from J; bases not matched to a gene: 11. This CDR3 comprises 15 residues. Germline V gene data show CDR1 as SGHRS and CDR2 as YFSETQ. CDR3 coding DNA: TGCGCCAGCACCCTAACCGGGACAGCAAACAATGAGCAGTTCTTC. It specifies CASTLTGTANNEQFF.

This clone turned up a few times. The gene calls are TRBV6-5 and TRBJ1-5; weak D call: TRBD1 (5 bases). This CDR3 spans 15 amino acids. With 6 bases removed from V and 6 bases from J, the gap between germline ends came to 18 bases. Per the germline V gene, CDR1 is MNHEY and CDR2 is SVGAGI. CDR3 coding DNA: TGTGCCAGCAGACCGACTTCCAGGGAGGCTCAGCCCCAGCATTTT. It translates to CASRPTSREAQPQHF.

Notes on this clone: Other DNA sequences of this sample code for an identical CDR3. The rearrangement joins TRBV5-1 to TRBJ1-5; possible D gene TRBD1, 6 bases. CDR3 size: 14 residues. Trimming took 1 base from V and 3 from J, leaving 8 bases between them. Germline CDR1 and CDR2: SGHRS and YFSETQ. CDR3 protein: CASSLSGDNQPQHF. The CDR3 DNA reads TGCGCCAGCAGCTTGTCAGGGGACAATCAGCCCCAGCATTTT.

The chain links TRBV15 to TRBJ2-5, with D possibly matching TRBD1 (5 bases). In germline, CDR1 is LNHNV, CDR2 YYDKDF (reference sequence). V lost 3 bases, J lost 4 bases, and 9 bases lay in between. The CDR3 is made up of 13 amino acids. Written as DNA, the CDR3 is TGTGCCACCAGCAGGTACCAGGGAGAGACCCAGTACTTC. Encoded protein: CATSRYQGETQYF. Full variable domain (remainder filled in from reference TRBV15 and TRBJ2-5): DAMVIQNPRYQVTQFGKPVTLSCSQTLNHNVMYWYQQKSSQAPKLLFHYYDKDFNNEADTPDNFQSRRPNTSFCFLDIRSPGLGDTAMYLCATSRYQGETQYFGPGTRLLVL.

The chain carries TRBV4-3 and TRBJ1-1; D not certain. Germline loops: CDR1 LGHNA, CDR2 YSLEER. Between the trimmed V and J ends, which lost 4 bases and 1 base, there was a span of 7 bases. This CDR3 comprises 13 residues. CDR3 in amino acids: CASSRGGNTEAFF. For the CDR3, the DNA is TGCGCCAGCAGCCGAGGAGGGAACACTGAAGCTTTCTTT.

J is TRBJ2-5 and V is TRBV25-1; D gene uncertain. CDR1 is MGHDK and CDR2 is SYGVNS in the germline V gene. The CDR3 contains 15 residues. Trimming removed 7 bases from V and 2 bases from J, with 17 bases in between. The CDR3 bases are TGTGCCAGCATGATACCTGGGTGGGGACAAGAGACCCAGTACTTC. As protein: CASMIPGWGQETQYF.

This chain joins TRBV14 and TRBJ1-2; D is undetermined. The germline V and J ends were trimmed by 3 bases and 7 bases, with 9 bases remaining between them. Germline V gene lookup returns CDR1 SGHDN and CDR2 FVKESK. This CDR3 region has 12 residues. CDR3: CASSQIGGGYTF. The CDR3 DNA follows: TGTGCCAGCAGCCAGATCGGTGGTGGCTACACCTTC.

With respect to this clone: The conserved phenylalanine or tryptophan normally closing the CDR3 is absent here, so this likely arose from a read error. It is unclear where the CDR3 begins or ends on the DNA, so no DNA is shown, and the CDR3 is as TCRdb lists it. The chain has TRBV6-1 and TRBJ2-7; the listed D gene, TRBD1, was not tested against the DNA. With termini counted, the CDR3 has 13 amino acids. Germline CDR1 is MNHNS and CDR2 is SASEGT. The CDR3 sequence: CASSEGQGDWQRD.

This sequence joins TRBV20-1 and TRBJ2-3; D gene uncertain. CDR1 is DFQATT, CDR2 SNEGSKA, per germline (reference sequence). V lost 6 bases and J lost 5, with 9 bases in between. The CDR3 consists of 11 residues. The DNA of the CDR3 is TGCAGTGCCCAAGTACGAGATACGCAGTATTTT. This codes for CSAQVRDTQYF.

Written as DNA, the CDR3 is TGTGCCAGCAGCTTAGGACAGGGGCTCTCCTACGAGCAGTACTTC. Encoded protein: CASSLGQGLSYEQYF. The chain carries TRBV11-2 and TRBJ2-7, with TRBD1 identical over 8 bases. CDR3 length: 15 residues. Germline V lookup: CDR1 SGHAT, CDR2 FQNNGV. V dropped 1 base and J dropped 0; count of bases not matched to a gene: 2.

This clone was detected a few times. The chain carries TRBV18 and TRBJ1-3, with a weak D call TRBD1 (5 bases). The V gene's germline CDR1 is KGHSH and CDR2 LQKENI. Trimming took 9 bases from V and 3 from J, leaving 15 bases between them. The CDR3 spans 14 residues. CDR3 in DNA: TGTGCCAGTTCCCTGACAGACCTTGGAAACACCATATATTTT. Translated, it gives CASSLTDLGNTIYF. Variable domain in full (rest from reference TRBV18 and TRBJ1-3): NAGVMQNPRHLVRRRGQEARLRCSPMKGHSHVYWYRQLPEEGLKFMVYLQKENIIDESGMPKERFSAEFPKEGPSILRIQQVVRGDSAAYFCASSLTDLGNTIYFGEGSWLTVV.

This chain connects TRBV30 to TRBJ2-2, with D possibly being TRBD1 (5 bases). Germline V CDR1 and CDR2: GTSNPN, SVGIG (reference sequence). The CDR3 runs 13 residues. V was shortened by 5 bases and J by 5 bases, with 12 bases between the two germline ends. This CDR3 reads CAWGAETTGELFF. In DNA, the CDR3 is TGTGCCTGGGGGGCGGAGACTACCGGGGAGCTGTTTTTT.

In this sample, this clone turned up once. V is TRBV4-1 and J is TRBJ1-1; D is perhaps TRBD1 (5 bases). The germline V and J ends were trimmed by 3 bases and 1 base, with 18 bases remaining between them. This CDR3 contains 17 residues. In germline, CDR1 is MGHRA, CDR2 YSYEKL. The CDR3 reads CASSHNRGRKKNTEAFF. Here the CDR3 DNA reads TGCGCCAGCAGCCACAATCGGGGCCGTAAGAAGAACACTGAAGCTTTCTTT.